This TCR beta chain was recorded in a study of CD8 T cells in Susac syndrome. It was with random hexamers that roughly 0.5 to 1 ug RNA was reverse transcribed. immunoSEQ multiplex PCR amplified TCR beta CDR3 across 54 Vbeta, 13 Jbeta. MiXCR was run by TCRdb on the immunoSEQ multiplex PCR reads, yielding one entry per CDR3 protein. The data hold some 150,000 distinct CDR3 sequences, with 90% to 95% observed a single time. Germline-derived CDR1 and CDR2 are LGHNT and FRNRAP. Trimming left V 6 bases short and J 5 bases short, with 13 bases between. The CDR3 spans 13 residues. The chain joins TRBV12-5 to TRBJ1-1; D is uncertain. This receptor was identified in a human donor with multiple sclerosis. Sequenced input: CD8+ T cells from PBMCs. The CDR3 DNA reads as TGTGCTAGTGGCCCTGGGGTGGGGACTGAAGCTTTCTTT. It translates to CASGPGVGTEAFF. The full variable domain, completed using reference TRBV12-5 and TRBJ1-1, is DARVTQTPRHKVTEMGQEVTMRCQPILGHNTVFWYRQTMMQGLELLAYFRNRAPLDDSGMPKDRFSAEMPDATLATLKIQPSEPRDSAVYFCASGPGVGTEAFFGQGTRLTVV.